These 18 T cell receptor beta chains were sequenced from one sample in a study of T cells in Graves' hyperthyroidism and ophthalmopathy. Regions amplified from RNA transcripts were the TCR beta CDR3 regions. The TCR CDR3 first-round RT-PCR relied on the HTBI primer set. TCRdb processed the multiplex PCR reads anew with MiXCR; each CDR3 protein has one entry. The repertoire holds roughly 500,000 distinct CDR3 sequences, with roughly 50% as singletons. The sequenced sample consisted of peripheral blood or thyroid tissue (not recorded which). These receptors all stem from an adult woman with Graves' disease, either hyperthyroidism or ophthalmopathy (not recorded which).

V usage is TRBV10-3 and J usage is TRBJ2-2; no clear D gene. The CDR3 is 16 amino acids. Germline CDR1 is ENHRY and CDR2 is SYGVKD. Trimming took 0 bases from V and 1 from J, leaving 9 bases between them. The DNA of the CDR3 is TGTGCCATCAGTGAGTCGATTTGGGGGAACACCGGGGAGCTGTTTTTT. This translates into CAISESIWGNTGELFF.

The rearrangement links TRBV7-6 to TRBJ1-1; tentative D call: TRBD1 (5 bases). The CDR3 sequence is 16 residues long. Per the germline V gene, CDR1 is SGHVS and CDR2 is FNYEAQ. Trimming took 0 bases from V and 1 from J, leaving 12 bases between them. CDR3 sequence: CASSLARGPSNTEAFF. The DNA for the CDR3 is TGTGCCAGCAGCTTAGCCCGGGGACCGTCGAACACTGAAGCTTTCTTT.

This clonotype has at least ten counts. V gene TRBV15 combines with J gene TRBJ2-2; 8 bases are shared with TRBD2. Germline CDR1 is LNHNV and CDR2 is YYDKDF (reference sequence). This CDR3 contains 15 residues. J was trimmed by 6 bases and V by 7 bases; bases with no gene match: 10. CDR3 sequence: CATTETAGVAGELFF. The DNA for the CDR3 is TGTGCCACCACCGAGACAGCGGGAGTTGCCGGGGAGCTGTTTTTT.

CDR3 in amino acids: CASSSDGPNYGYTF. CDR3 nucleotides: TGCGCCAGCAGCTCGGACGGACCTAACTATGGCTACACCTTC. The chain combines TRBV5-1 with TRBJ1-2; D ambiguous. CDR1 SGHRS and CDR2 YFSETQ come from the germline V gene. The CDR3 extends over 14 amino acids. Trimming left V 3 bases short and J 0 bases short, with 9 bases between.

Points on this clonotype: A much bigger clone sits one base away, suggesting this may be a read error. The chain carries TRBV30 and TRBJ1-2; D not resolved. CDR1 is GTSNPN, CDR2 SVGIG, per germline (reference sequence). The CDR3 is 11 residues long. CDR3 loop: CAWSDWPDYIF. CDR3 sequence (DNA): TGTGCCTGGAGTGATTGGCCGGACTACATCTTC.

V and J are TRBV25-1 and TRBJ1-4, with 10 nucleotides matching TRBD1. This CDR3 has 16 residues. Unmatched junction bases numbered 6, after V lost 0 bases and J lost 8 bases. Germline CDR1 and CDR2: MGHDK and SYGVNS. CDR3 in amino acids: CASSEYTGTGDEKLFF. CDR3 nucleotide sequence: TGTGCCAGCAGTGAATATACTGGGACAGGGGACGAAAAACTGTTTTTT.

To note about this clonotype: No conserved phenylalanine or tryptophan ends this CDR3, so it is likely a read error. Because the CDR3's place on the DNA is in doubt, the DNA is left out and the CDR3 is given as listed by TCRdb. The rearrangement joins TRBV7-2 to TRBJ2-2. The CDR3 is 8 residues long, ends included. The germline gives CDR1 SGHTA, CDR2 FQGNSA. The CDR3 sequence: CASSLVIL.

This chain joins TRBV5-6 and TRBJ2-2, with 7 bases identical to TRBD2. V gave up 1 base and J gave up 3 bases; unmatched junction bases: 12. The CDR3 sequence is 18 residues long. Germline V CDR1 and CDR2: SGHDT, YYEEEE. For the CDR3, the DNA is TGTGCCAGCAGCTTGATCGTTAGCGGGTCCTACCACACCGGGGAGCTGTTTTTT. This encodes CASSLIVSGSYHTGELFF.

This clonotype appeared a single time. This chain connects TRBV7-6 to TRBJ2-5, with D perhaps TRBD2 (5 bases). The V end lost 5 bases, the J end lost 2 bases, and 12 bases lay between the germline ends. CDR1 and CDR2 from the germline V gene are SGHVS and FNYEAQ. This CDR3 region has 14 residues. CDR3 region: CASSTRPGQETQYF. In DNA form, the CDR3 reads TGTGCCAGCAGCACCCGACCGGGACAAGAGACCCAGTACTTC.

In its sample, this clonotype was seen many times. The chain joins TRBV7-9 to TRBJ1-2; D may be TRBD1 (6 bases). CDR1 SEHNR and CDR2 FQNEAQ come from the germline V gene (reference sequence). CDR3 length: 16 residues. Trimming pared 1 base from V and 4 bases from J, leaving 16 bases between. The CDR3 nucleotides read TGTGCCAGCAGCTTAGAACTCGGGGGGCGCGGCTATGGCTACACCTTC. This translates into CASSLELGGRGYGYTF.

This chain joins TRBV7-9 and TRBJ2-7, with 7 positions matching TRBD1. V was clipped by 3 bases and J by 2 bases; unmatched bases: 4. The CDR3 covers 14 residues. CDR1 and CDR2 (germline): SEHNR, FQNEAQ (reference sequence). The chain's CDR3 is CASSFTGTAYEQYF. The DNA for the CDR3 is TGTGCCAGCAGCTTCACAGGGACAGCCTACGAGCAGTACTTC.

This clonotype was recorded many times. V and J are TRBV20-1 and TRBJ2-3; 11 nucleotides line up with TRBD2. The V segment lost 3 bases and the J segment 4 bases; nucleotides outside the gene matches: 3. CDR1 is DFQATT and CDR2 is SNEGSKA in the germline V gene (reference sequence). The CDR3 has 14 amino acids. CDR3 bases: TGCAGTGCTAGTAGCGGGAGGGAGGCAGATACGCAGTATTTT. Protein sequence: CSASSGREADTQYF.

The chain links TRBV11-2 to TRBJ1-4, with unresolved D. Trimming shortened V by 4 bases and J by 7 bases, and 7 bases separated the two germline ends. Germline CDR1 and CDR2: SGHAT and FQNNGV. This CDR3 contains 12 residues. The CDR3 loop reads CASSWLGEKLFF. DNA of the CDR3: TGTGCCAGCAGCTGGCTGGGTGAAAAACTGTTTTTT.

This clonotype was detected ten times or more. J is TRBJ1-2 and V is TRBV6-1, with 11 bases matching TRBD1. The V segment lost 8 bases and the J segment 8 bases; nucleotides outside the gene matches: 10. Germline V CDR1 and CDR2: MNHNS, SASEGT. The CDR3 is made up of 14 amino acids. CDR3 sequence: CASDPAGQGAGYTF. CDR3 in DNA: TGTGCCAGCGATCCTGCCGGACAGGGGGCAGGCTACACCTTC.

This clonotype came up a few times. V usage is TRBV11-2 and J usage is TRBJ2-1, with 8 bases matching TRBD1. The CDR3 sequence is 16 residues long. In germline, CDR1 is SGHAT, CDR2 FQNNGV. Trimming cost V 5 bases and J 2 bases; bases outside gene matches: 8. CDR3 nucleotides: TGTGCCAGCAGCCCAAGTGCCAGGGGGCCCTACAATGAGCAGTTCTTC. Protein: CASSPSARGPYNEQFF.

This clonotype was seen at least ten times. This CDR3 is CASSLTPNEGRNEQYF. The CDR3 DNA reads as TGCGCCAGCAGCCTAACCCCTAACGAGGGCAGGAACGAGCAGTACTTC. This chain connects TRBV4-1 to TRBJ2-7; possibly TRBD2 for D (5 bases). V was trimmed by 4 bases and J by 5 bases, leaving 21 bases between them. This CDR3 has 16 residues. The germline V gene has CDR1 MGHRA and CDR2 YSYEKL.

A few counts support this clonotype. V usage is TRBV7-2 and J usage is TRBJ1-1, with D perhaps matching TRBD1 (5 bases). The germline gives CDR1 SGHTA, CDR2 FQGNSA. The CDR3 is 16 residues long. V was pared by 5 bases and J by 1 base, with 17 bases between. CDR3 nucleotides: TGTGCCAGCAGCCAAGCCCCACCGGGACGGAACACTGAAGCTTTCTTT. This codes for CASSQAPPGRNTEAFF.

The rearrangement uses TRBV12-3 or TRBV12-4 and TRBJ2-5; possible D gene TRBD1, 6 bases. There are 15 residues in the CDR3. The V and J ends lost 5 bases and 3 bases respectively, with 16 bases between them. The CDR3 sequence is CASSQPPQGEETQYF. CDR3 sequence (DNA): TGTGCCAGCAGTCAACCGCCACAGGGCGAAGAGACCCAGTACTTC.